This T cell receptor (beta chain) was retrieved from a study of cytomegalovirus exposure and HLA in healthy donors. Whole-study results and caveats: The authors reported that TCR beta sequences could predict HLA-A and HLA-B alleles. These predictions were accurate for most subjects in the first cohort.

On this clone: Antigen specificity is unknown.

PCR employed 60 Vbeta and 13 Jbeta primers. Sequencing used immunoSEQ multiplex PCR; TCRdb keeps in-frame clones, though not all of them. This sample has over 85,000 clones, with about 67% found just once. The V and J ends lost 5 bases and 5 bases, in that order; junction bases with no gene match: 9. Germline V gene data show CDR1 as SNHLY and CDR2 as FYNNEI. CDR3 size: 15 residues. The chain employs TRBV2 and TRBJ2-1; 7 bases map to TRBD1. Specimen: PBMCs. This sequence was found in a man younger than 40 in good health and CMV-seronegative. The CDR3 region has the DNA TGTGCCAGCAGTCTTCTAGGGGGCTGGAACAATGAGCAGTTCTTC. Translating it yields CASSLLGGWNNEQFF.